Below are 19 T cell receptor beta chains sequenced from a single sample in a study of Graves' ophthalmopathy and Graves' hyperthyroidism. RNA transcripts provided the template for amplifying TCR beta CDR3 regions. First-round RT-PCR with HTBI primers preceded a second-round multiplex PCR. TCRdb reprocessed the multiplex PCR reads with MiXCR, giving one entry per CDR3 protein. The table has about 370,000 distinct CDR3 sequences, roughly 15% seen once. The sample taken for sequencing was peripheral blood. The origin of the receptors is an adult woman with stable Graves' hyperthyroidism.

The chain uses TRBV5-8 and TRBJ2-7; D remains unclear. The germline V and J ends were trimmed by 4 bases and 3 bases, with 17 bases remaining between them. Germline V gene lookup returns CDR1 SGHTS and CDR2 YDEGEE. The CDR3 has 15 residues. The CDR3 reads CASSPPGSLFYEQYF. The CDR3 DNA follows: TGTGCCAGCAGCCCACCCGGGTCACTCTTCTACGAGCAGTACTTC.

This clonotype was seen only a few times. The chain has TRBV2 and TRBJ2-2, with 7 nucleotides matching TRBD2. The junction had 7 bases not matched to a gene; V was cut back by 7 bases and J by 5 bases. The CDR3 runs 14 residues. Germline V CDR1 and CDR2: SNHLY, FYNNEI. CDR3 sequence: CASNEGGFTGELFF. Written as DNA, the CDR3 is TGTGCCAGCAATGAGGGAGGGTTTACCGGGGAGCTGTTTTTT.

The chain employs TRBV12-3 or TRBV12-4 and TRBJ2-7, with no clear D. CDR3 length: 12 amino acids. V was trimmed by 3 bases and J by 5 bases, leaving 8 bases between them. CDR3 nucleotides: TGTGCCAGCAGTTTGTTTTCGAACGAGCAGTACTTC. Amino acids: CASSLFSNEQYF.

In the case of this clonotype: Given a much more abundant clone one base away, this may be a read error. The chain is built from TRBV6-1 and TRBJ2-7; D perhaps matches TRBD2 (5 bases). The J call is doubtful: the DNA matches TRBJ2-5 better. The CDR3 contains 13 residues. CDR1 MNHNS and CDR2 SASEGT come from the germline V gene. The CDR3 sequence: CVSSLGLVETQYF. The CDR3 region has the DNA TGTGTCAGCAGTCTAGGACTTGTGGAGACCCAGTACTTC.

Notes on this clonotype: Possible read error: a much larger clone is one base away. The chain combines TRBV9 with TRBJ1-6; no clear D gene. Germline V gene data show CDR1 as SGDLS and CDR2 as YYNGEE. The CDR3 consists of 16 residues. The CDR3: CASSVGGYSYNAPLHF. CDR3 nucleotides: TGTGCCAGCAGCGTAGGGGGATACTCCTATAATGCACCCCTCCACTTT. The full variable domain, in which reference TRBV9 and TRBJ1-6 provide the parts outside the CDR3, is DSGVTQTPKHLITATGQRVTLRCSPRSGDLSVYWYQQSLDQGLQFLIQYYNGEERAKGNILERFSAQQFPDLHSELNLSSLELGDSALYFCASSVGGYSYNAPLHFGNGTRLTVT.

The V call is TRBV30, the J call TRBJ1-1; D not resolved. This CDR3 region has 13 residues. Trimming took off 0 bases at V and 7 bases at J, with 12 bases between the two ends. The germline gives CDR1 GTSNPN, CDR2 SVGIG (reference sequence). CDR3 amino acids: CAWSVDERVEAFF. CDR3 nucleotide sequence: TGTGCCTGGAGTGTAGACGAGCGGGTTGAAGCTTTCTTT.

This clonotype has only one observation. The gene calls are TRBV18 and TRBJ1-1, with D perhaps matching TRBD1 (6 bases). This CDR3 has 18 residues. Germline loops: CDR1 KGHSH, CDR2 LQKENI. Trimming shortened V by 9 bases and J by 2 bases, and 28 bases separated the two germline ends. In DNA, the CDR3 is TGTGCCAGGTCCCTCGCTGGACAGCGCAATGTCGGAAACACTGAAGCTTTCTTT. It translates to CARSLAGQRNVGNTEAFF. Supplemented by reference TRBV18 and TRBJ1-1, the full variable domain reads NAGVMQNPRHLVRRRGQEARLRCSPMKGHSHVYWYRQLPEEGLKFMVYLQKENIIDESGMPKERFSAEFPKEGPSILRIQQVVRGDSAAYFCARSLAGQRNVGNTEAFFGQGTRLTVV.

Concerning this clonotype itself: Mismatch with germline at one junction end may stem from a read error. The V and J genes are TRBV19 and TRBJ1-2, with unresolved D. CDR1 is LNHDA, CDR2 SQIVND, per germline (reference sequence). The CDR3 runs to 13 residues. The CDR3: CACSRDTVYGYTF. CDR3 DNA: TGTGCCTGTAGCCGCGACACGGTCTATGGCTACACCTTC.

This clonotype came up many times. V usage is TRBV7-9 and J usage is TRBJ1-6, with TRBD1 matching 7 bases. The V gene end was trimmed by 5 bases and the J gene end by 7 bases; junction bases not matched to a gene: 5. The CDR3 runs to 14 residues. The germline V gene has CDR1 SEHNR and CDR2 FQNEAQ (reference sequence). Here the CDR3 DNA reads TGTGCCAGCAGCCGGGGACAGACAAATTCACCCCTCCACTTT. This sequence encodes CASSRGQTNSPLHF.

This clonotype came up many times. The rearrangement links TRBV6-1 to TRBJ1-2; 11 nucleotides match TRBD1. The junction had 3 bases not matched to a gene; V was cut back by 0 bases and J by 6 bases. CDR1 MNHNS and CDR2 SASEGT come from the germline V gene. CDR3 size: 15 residues. CDR3 sequence: CASSEARTGGDGYTF. For the CDR3, the DNA is TGTGCCAGCAGTGAAGCTAGGACAGGGGGCGATGGCTACACCTTC.

The J gene is TRBJ2-2, the V gene TRBV6-2 or TRBV6-3; D gene unclear. Germline CDR1 and CDR2: MNHEY and SVGEGT. The CDR3 spans 20 residues. With 0 bases removed from V and 0 bases from J, the gap between germline ends came to 20 bases. The CDR3 region has the DNA TGTGCCAGCAGTTACTCGACACTCCACTCGGCATATGCGAACACCGGGGAGCTGTTTTTT. Its translation is CASSYSTLHSAYANTGELFF.

This clonotype appeared many times. The V call is TRBV10-3, the J call TRBJ2-7; 9 positions match TRBD2. The CDR3 covers 15 residues. V shed 0 bases, J shed 2 bases, and the junction held 2 bases outside the gene matches. The germline V gene has CDR1 ENHRY and CDR2 SYGVKD. The CDR3 protein is CAISESAGGPYEQYF. CDR3 DNA sequence: TGTGCCATCAGTGAGTCGGCGGGAGGGCCCTACGAGCAGTACTTC.

This clonotype was detected many times. A junction boundary mismatches the germline segment, possibly from a read error. This chain joins TRBV11-2 and TRBJ2-4, with TRBD1 matching over 10 bases. The CDR3 has 14 residues. Germline CDR1 and CDR2: SGHAT and FQNNGV. The CDR3 bases are TGTGCCAGCAGCATGGACAGGGGGGCGGGCATTAAGTACTTC. Encoded protein: CASSMDRGAGIKYF.

This clonotype has at least ten counts. This chain links TRBV6-1 with TRBJ2-7; 7 bases agree with TRBD1. V shed 4 bases and J 12 bases; nucleotides not matched to a gene: 15. Germline V gene data show CDR1 as MNHNS and CDR2 as SASEGT. The CDR3 runs 14 residues. The CDR3, as DNA: TGTGCCAGCAGTGCCTCGGGACAGCCTCTTGGATGGTACTTC. The encoded protein is CASSASGQPLGWYF.

This clonotype occurred many times. The chain carries TRBV2 and TRBJ2-2, with 14 bases matching TRBD2. There are 17 residues in the CDR3. Unmatched junction bases numbered 7, after V lost 6 bases and J lost 4 bases. The germline CDR1 and CDR2 sequences are SNHLY and FYNNEI. CDR3 loop: CASSGTSGRGGTGELFF. The CDR3, as DNA: TGTGCCAGCAGCGGGACTAGCGGGAGAGGGGGCACCGGGGAGCTGTTTTTT.

The table lists this clonotype with many counts. The V and J genes are TRBV6-1 and TRBJ1-5, with unresolved D. The CDR3 consists of 14 residues. CDR1 and CDR2 from the germline V gene are MNHNS and SASEGT. Trimming shortened V by 6 bases and J by 0 bases, and 9 bases separated the two germline ends. CDR3 region: CASRRAYSNQPQHF. In DNA form, the CDR3 reads TGTGCCAGCAGGAGGGCTTATAGCAATCAGCCCCAGCATTTT.

This clonotype was found many times. The chain uses TRBV5-1 and TRBJ2-7, with 9 bases matching TRBD1. The CDR3 runs to 15 residues. CDR1 and CDR2 from the germline V gene are SGHRS and YFSETQ. With V trimmed by 4 bases and J by 3 bases, 8 bases remained unmatched. CDR3 residues: CASSISGTGLYEQYF. CDR3 nucleotide sequence: TGCGCCAGCAGCATTTCCGGGACAGGGCTCTACGAGCAGTACTTC.

This clonotype was recorded at least ten times. The chain carries TRBV6-5 and TRBJ2-5; 10 bases line up with TRBD2. CDR3 size: 14 residues. The V gene's germline CDR1 is MNHEY and CDR2 SVGAGI. With V trimmed by 6 bases and J by 6 bases, 7 bases remained unmatched. The CDR3 protein is CASRRGLASKTQYF. The CDR3 bases are TGTGCCAGCAGGCGGGGACTAGCGTCAAAGACCCAGTACTTC.

This clonotype was detected many times. The chain couples TRBV4-1 to TRBJ1-1; 8 positions agree with TRBD1. There are 14 residues in the CDR3. CDR1 is MGHRA and CDR2 is YSYEKL in the germline V gene. J gave up 3 bases and V 7 bases, and 7 bases lay outside the gene matches. CDR3 in amino acids: CASTLRGRDTEAFF. CDR3 DNA sequence: TGCGCCAGCACCCTCAGGGGGCGGGACACTGAAGCTTTCTTT.